Presented here are 23 T cell receptor beta chains from one specimen sequenced in a study of post-analysis software for immune sequencing data. Study results and limitations: Relative to controls, patients had 4 or 5 TRBV segments at higher frequency, with TRBV5-6, TRBV5-1 and TRBV20-1 among these.

Their antigens are not known. The TCR beta cDNA libraries carried unique molecular identifiers. Each CDR3 protein gets one entry after TCRdb re-called the PCR reads with MiXCR. The data contain about 800,000 distinct CDR3 sequences, 25% to 30% of them singletons. The sequencing input was blood. These receptors were collected from a girl between 10 and 17 years old with multiple sclerosis.

The chain is built from TRBV6-1 and TRBJ2-3; D possibly corresponds to TRBD2 (7 bases). The CDR3 length is 19 residues. V was clipped by 6 bases and J by 2 bases, with 27 bases between them. Germline V lookup: CDR1 MNHNS, CDR2 SASEGT. DNA for the CDR3: TGTGCCAGCAGACCGATAGTGGGGCTAAGGCGGGGGCCCACAGATACGCAGTATTTT. Its protein is CASRPIVGLRRGPTDTQYF.

This clonotype was detected only a few times. CDR3 nucleotide sequence: TGTGCCAGCAGAGACCGGACAGGGAGAAATTCACCCCTCCACTTT. This sequence encodes CASRDRTGRNSPLHF. V gene TRBV6-5 combines with J gene TRBJ1-6, with 8 bases aligning to TRBD1. V shed 6 bases, J shed 7 bases, and the junction held 8 bases outside the gene matches. The CDR3 is made up of 15 amino acids. CDR1 is MNHEY and CDR2 is SVGAGI in the germline V gene.

The chain joins TRBV11-3 to TRBJ1-5; D remains unclear. CDR1 is SGHNT and CDR2 is YENEEA in the germline V gene. Deletions cut 7 bases from V and 6 bases from J, with 13 bases between. The CDR3 has 13 amino acids. The DNA of the CDR3 is TGTGCCAGCACCAGCCGGCCGTGTCAGCCCCAGCATTTT. Translated, it gives CASTSRPCQPQHF. Full variable domain (remainder filled in from reference TRBV11-3 and TRBJ1-5): EAGVVQSPRYKIIEKKQPVAFWCNPISGHNTLYWYLQNLGQGPELLIRYENEEAVDDSQLPKDRFSAERLKGVDSTLKIQPAELGDSAVYLCASTSRPCQPQHFGDGTRLSIL.

A few counts support this clonotype. The chain is built from TRBV7-2 and TRBJ2-7; no reliable D call. The CDR3 has 14 amino acids. V was trimmed by 3 bases and J by 4 bases, leaving 13 bases between them. Germline V gene lookup returns CDR1 SGHTA and CDR2 FQGNSA. CDR3 protein: CASSFPERTYEQYF. The CDR3 DNA is TGTGCCAGCAGCTTCCCCGAGCGAACGTACGAGCAGTACTTC. Full variable domain (remainder filled in from reference TRBV7-2 and TRBJ2-7): GAGVSQSPSNKVTEKGKDVELRCDPISGHTALYWYRQSLGQGLEFLIYFQGNSAPDKSGLPSDRFSAERTGGSVSTLTIQRTQQEDSAVYLCASSFPERTYEQYFGPGTRLTVT.

This clonotype was recorded a few times. The gene calls are TRBV10-3 and TRBJ2-7; no clear D. The V end was cut by 0 bases, the J end by 4 bases, with 4 bases between. CDR1 and CDR2 from the germline V gene are ENHRY and SYGVKD. The length of the CDR3 is 12 residues. CDR3 in amino acids: CAISESVYEQYF. The CDR3 DNA sequence: TGTGCCATCAGTGAGTCGGTATACGAGCAGTACTTC.

CDR3: CASRPGAGGYTDTQYF. The CDR3 nucleotides are TGTGCCAGCAGGCCGGGGGCGGGAGGGTACACAGATACGCAGTATTTT. The chain has TRBV28 and TRBJ2-3, with 9 bases aligning to TRBD2. The CDR3 spans 16 residues. Germline V lookup: CDR1 MDHEN, CDR2 SYDVKM. V was pared by 6 bases and J by 2 bases, with 9 bases of the junction left unmatched.

The chain is built from TRBV4-1 and TRBJ2-3, with 7 positions matching TRBD1. CDR1 is MGHRA and CDR2 is YSYEKL in the germline V gene. The trim removed 3 bases at V and 2 bases at J, leaving 8 bases unmatched. The CDR3 length is 16 residues. For the CDR3, the DNA is TGCGCCAGCAGCCACCGACAAGACAGGGCCACAGATACGCAGTATTTT. Translation: CASSHRQDRATDTQYF.

CDR3: CASSSRWGEKLFF. CDR3 nucleotide sequence: TGTGCCAGCAGCTCCCGGTGGGGGGAAAAACTGTTTTTT. The chain uses TRBV7-2 and TRBJ1-4; possible D gene TRBD1, 5 bases. V was cut by 4 bases and J by 8 bases, with 11 bases left in between. The germline V gene has CDR1 SGHTA and CDR2 FQGNSA. This CDR3 contains 13 residues.

V gene TRBV28 combines with J gene TRBJ2-5, with D tentatively TRBD2 (6 bases). V lost 2 bases and J lost 4, with 23 bases in between. The germline gives CDR1 MDHEN, CDR2 SYDVKM. CDR3 length: 18 residues. The CDR3 sequence: CASSLRRGKARWGETQYF. The CDR3 bases are TGTGCCAGCAGTTTACGACGCGGGAAGGCCCGGTGGGGAGAGACCCAGTACTTC. Drawing the rest from reference TRBV28 and TRBJ2-5, the complete variable domain is DVKVTQSSRYLVKRTGEKVFLECVQDMDHENMFWYRQDPGLGLRLIYFSYDVKMKEKGDIPEGYSVSREKKERFSLILESASTNQTSMYLCASSLRRGKARWGETQYFGPGTRLLVL.

This clonotype was recorded a few times. J is TRBJ1-6 and V is TRBV3-1; D may be TRBD1 (5 bases). The V gene lost 1 base and the J gene lost 4 bases, with 8 bases spanning the gap. The CDR3 covers 15 residues. In germline, CDR1 is LGHDT, CDR2 YNNKEL (reference sequence). The CDR3 region is CASSQAEGYNSPLHF. CDR3 nucleotides: TGTGCCAGCAGCCAAGCCGAGGGGTATAATTCACCCCTCCACTTT.

Many counts were recorded for this clonotype. This chain connects TRBV7-2 to TRBJ1-2, with D unclear. The CDR3 runs to 15 residues. CDR1 and CDR2 (germline): SGHTA, FQGNSA. Deletions cut 1 base from V and 0 bases from J, with 9 bases between. As DNA, the CDR3 is TGTGCCAGCAGCTTAGTTCCGGATCCTAACTATGGCTACACCTTC. Amino acid sequence: CASSLVPDPNYGYTF.

The chain uses TRBV7-2 and TRBJ2-5; 9 bases are a match to TRBD1. The J call may be faulty, since TRBJ2-7 better matches the DNA end. This CDR3 is 13 amino acids long. Germline loops: CDR1 SGHTA, CDR2 FQGNSA. CDR3 loop: CASGRDRADEQYF. As DNA, the CDR3 is TGTGCCAGCGGACGGGACAGGGCCGACGAGCAGTACTTC.

There are a few counts of this clonotype. The V and J genes are TRBV2 and TRBJ2-3, with D perhaps matching TRBD2 (5 bases). The germline V and J ends were trimmed by 4 bases and 7 bases, with 15 bases remaining between them. The germline V gene has CDR1 SNHLY and CDR2 FYNNEI. The CDR3 consists of 14 residues. Written as DNA, the CDR3 is TGTGCCAGCAGTGTTGAGGGCGCGGGTTATACGCAGTATTTT. As protein: CASSVEGAGYTQYF.

This clonotype turned up a few times. This chain connects TRBV9 to TRBJ2-3; 10 nucleotides match TRBD2. This CDR3 comprises 16 residues. V lost 1 base to trimming and J lost 4 bases; unmatched junction nucleotides: 6. Germline CDR1 is SGDLS and CDR2 is YYNGEE. Here the CDR3 DNA reads TGTGCCAGCAGCGTAACCAGCGGGAGGGTGGCAGATACGCAGTATTTT. The encoded protein is CASSVTSGRVADTQYF.

Ten or more counts support this clonotype. The chain links TRBV7-2 to TRBJ2-5; D could derive from TRBD1 or TRBD2 (5 bases each). The CDR3 loop spans 15 amino acids. Trimming pared 3 bases from V and 4 bases from J, leaving 15 bases between. Looked up from germline, CDR1 is SGHTA and CDR2 is FQGNSA. The CDR3 sequence is CASSLSRGTSETQYF. The CDR3 DNA follows: TGTGCCAGCAGCTTGAGTAGAGGGACCTCAGAGACCCAGTACTTC.

This chain connects TRBV29-1 to TRBJ1-1; TRBD1 matches at 7 bases. The CDR3 sequence is 13 residues long. Trimming at V came to 6 bases and at J to 1 base, leaving 5 bases not matched to a gene. Germline CDR1 is SQVTM and CDR2 is ANQGSEA. CDR3 loop: CSVETGPNTEAFF. The CDR3 DNA is TGCAGCGTAGAGACAGGGCCGAACACTGAAGCTTTCTTT.

The sample holds a few counts of this clonotype. V and J are TRBV6-5 and TRBJ1-2, with D unclear. V was pared by 4 bases and J by 3 bases, with 9 bases between. This CDR3 contains 13 residues. Germline CDR1 reads MNHEY; CDR2 reads SVGAGI. The CDR3: CASSSDPYYGYTF. CDR3 sequence (DNA): TGTGCCAGCAGTTCAGACCCTTACTATGGCTACACCTTC.

This clonotype was seen only a few times. The chain links TRBV7-7 to TRBJ2-5; 9 bases align to TRBD1. The CDR3 contains 13 residues. The germline CDR1 and CDR2 sequences are SSHAT and FNYEAQ (reference sequence). V dropped 5 bases and J dropped 5; count of bases not matched to a gene: 3. CDR3 amino acids: CASSEDRGETQYF. CDR3 DNA: TGTGCCAGCAGCGAAGACAGGGGGGAGACCCAGTACTTC. Full variable domain (rest looked up from reference TRBV7-7 and TRBJ2-5): GAGVSQSPRYKVTKRGQDVTLRCDPISSHATLYWYQQALGQGPEFLTYFNYEAQPDKSGLPSDRFSAERPEGSISTLTIQRTEQRDSAMYRCASSEDRGETQYFGPGTRLLVL.

The chain has TRBV27 and TRBJ2-5; D may correspond to TRBD1 or TRBD2 (6 bases each). The germline CDR1 and CDR2 sequences are MNHEY and SMNVEV (reference sequence). The V gene lost 2 bases and the J gene lost 5 bases, with 15 bases spanning the gap. The CDR3 extends over 15 amino acids. In DNA form, the CDR3 reads TGTGCCAGCAGTTTAGGGGGGCGCTTTATGGAGACCCAGTACTTC. This sequence encodes CASSLGGRFMETQYF.

This clonotype occurred a few times. This chain links TRBV20-1 with TRBJ2-7; D is unresolved. Germline CDR1 DFQATT, CDR2 SNEGSKA (reference sequence). V lost 1 base to trimming and J lost 7 bases, with 14 bases between them. This CDR3 is 13 amino acids long. In DNA form, the CDR3 reads TGCAGTGCTAGAGTATCCCGAATAGGGGAGCAGTACTTC. It codes for CSARVSRIGEQYF.

This chain uses TRBV7-2 with TRBJ1-2, with 8 bases fitting TRBD1. The germline V gene encodes CDR1 SGHTA and CDR2 FQGNSA. The V gene end was trimmed by 5 bases and the J gene end by 4 bases; junction bases not matched to a gene: 6. The CDR3 runs to 14 residues. In nucleotides, the CDR3 is TGTGCCAGCAGCCGACAGACAGGGGCCTATGGCTACACCTTC. It yields the protein CASSRQTGAYGYTF.

This chain joins TRBV10-3 and TRBJ2-3; maybe TRBD2 (5 bases). Trimming cost V 6 bases and J 1 base, with 20 bases left between them. The CDR3 extends over 17 amino acids. Germline V CDR1 and CDR2: ENHRY, SYGVKD. CDR3 in amino acids: CAISGERTPQGTDTQYF. CDR3 coding DNA: TGTGCCATCAGCGGCGAGCGGACCCCTCAGGGCACAGATACGCAGTATTTT.

The chain couples TRBV6-5 to TRBJ2-1, with 11 bases that match TRBD2. Germline CDR1 reads MNHEY; CDR2 reads SVGAGI. The CDR3 has 20 residues. Germline trimming cut 4 bases from V and 0 bases from J; bases unmatched to any gene: 14. In nucleotides, the CDR3 is TGTGCCAGCAGTTCCTCCCTTGGGACTAGCGGAAGTAACTCCTACAATGAGCAGTTCTTC. The encoded protein is CASSSSLGTSGSNSYNEQFF.